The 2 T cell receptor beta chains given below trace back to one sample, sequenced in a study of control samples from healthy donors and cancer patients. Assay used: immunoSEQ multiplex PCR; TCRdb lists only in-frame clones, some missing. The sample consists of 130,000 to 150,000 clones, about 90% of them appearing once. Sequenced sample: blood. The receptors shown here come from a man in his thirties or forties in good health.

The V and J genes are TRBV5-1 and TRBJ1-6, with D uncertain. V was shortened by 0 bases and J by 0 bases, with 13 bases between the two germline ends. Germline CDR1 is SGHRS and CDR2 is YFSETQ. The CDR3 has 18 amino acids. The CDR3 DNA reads TGCGCCAGCAGCTTGGCCGGTAGCTCTAGCTCCTATAATTCACCCCTCCACTTT. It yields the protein CASSLAGSSSSYNSPLHF.

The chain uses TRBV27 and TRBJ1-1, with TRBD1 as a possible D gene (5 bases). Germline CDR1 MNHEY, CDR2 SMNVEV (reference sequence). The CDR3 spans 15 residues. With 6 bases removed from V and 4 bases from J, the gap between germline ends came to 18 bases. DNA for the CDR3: TGTGCCAGCAGCCGTACCAGGGTGAGGGGCACTGAAGCTTTCTTT. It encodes CASSRTRVRGTEAFF.